Following are 5 T cell receptor beta chains from one sample sequenced in a study of CD8 T cells in ankylosing spondylitis. Each CDR3 protein is one row after TCRdb ran MiXCR on the 5' RACE reads. Of some 270,000 distinct CDR3 sequences listed, approximately 30% are singletons. The sequenced sample consisted of blood, either unsorted or a sorted T cell fraction (not recorded which). Receptors were obtained from a male donor with ankylosing spondylitis or in good health (not recorded which).

This chain joins TRBV5-1 and TRBJ1-1, with 7 bases that match TRBD1. Germline CDR1 reads SGHRS; CDR2 reads YFSETQ. The length of the CDR3 is 16 residues. The V segment lost 3 bases and the J segment 0 bases; nucleotides outside the gene matches: 8. CDR3 DNA: TGCGCCAGCAGCTACAACAGGGGATCACTGAACACTGAAGCTTTCTTT. This sequence encodes CASSYNRGSLNTEAFF.

The V gene is TRBV30, the J gene TRBJ2-1, with D possibly matching TRBD1 (5 bases). The CDR3 spans 12 residues. In germline, CDR1 is GTSNPN, CDR2 SVGIG (reference sequence). The V and J ends lost 3 bases and 9 bases respectively, with 12 bases between them. DNA of the CDR3: TGTGCCTGGAGCGGCAGGGCTATTGAGCAGTTCTTC. This sequence encodes CAWSGRAIEQFF.

V usage is TRBV27 and J usage is TRBJ2-3, with 7 bases fitting TRBD2. Trimming removed 2 bases from V and 2 bases from J; junction bases left unmatched: 10. Germline CDR1 and CDR2: MNHEY and SMNVEV (reference sequence). This CDR3 region has 17 residues. The CDR3 protein is CASSLLEPSGSTDTQYF. CDR3 coding DNA: TGTGCCAGCAGTTTACTCGAGCCTAGCGGTTCCACAGATACGCAGTATTTT.

V is TRBV20-1 and J is TRBJ2-3; 8 nucleotides align to TRBD2. The CDR3 contains 15 residues. The germline V gene has CDR1 DFQATT and CDR2 SNEGSKA (reference sequence). J gave up 4 bases and V 1 base, and 7 bases lay outside the gene matches. In nucleotides, the CDR3 is TGCAGTGCTAGAGCGGGGGGGCCTAGGGCAGATACGCAGTATTTT. Translation: CSARAGGPRADTQYF.

This clonotype was counted ten times or more. The V gene is TRBV12-3 or TRBV12-4, the J gene TRBJ2-7; 8 nucleotides align to TRBD1. The CDR3 totals 14 residues. V trimming: 5 bases; J trimming: 7 bases; junction bases outside the gene matches: 10. The DNA of the CDR3 is TGTGCCAGCAGTAGGACAGGGATTCTATCTGAGCAGTACTTC. Its protein product is CASSRTGILSEQYF.